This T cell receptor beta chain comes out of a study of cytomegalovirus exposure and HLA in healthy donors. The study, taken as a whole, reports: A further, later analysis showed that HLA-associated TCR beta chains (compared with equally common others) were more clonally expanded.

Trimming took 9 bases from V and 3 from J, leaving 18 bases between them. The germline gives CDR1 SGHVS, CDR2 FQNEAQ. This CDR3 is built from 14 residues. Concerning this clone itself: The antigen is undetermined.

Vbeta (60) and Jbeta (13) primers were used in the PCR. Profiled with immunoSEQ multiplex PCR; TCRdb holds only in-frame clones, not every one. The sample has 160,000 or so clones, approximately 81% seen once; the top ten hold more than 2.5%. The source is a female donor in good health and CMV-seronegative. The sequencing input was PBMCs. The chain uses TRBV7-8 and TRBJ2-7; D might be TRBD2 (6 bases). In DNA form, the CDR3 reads TGTGCCAGTAGGGCGTCCCGGCGGGGCTACGAGCAGTACTTC. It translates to CASRASRRGYEQYF. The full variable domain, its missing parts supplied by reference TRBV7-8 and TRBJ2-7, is GAGVSQSPRYKVAKRGQDVALRCDPISGHVSLFWYQQALGQGPEFLTYFQNEAQLDKSGLPSDRFFAERPEGSVSTLKIQRTQQEDSAVYLCASRASRRGYEQYFGPGTRLTVT.